These 27 T cell receptor beta chains share one sample of origin, sequenced in a study of shared clonotypes between healthy human individuals. Some clones are missing from TCRdb's copy, which holds only in-frame ones; the method was immunoSEQ multiplex PCR. Here the sample spans a few million clones, less than 95% being singletons. The sample consisted of naive CD4+ T cells from PBMCs. As for subset: CD45RA+ positively selected. All receptors come from a man younger than 35 in good health. Some clones in this sample may be carry-over from other donors' samples.

The chain links TRBV6-1 to TRBJ1-1, with D unresolved. Germline V gene lookup returns CDR1 MNHNS and CDR2 SASEGT. The V and J ends lost 4 bases and 11 bases respectively, with 14 bases between them. This CDR3 region has 12 residues. The CDR3 region is CASSGRRSDAFF. The CDR3 DNA follows: TGTGCCAGCAGTGGTCGGCGGTCCGACGCTTTCTTT.

This chain connects TRBV14 to TRBJ2-1, with TRBD2 matching 10 bases. Germline CDR1 is SGHDN and CDR2 is FVKESK. Losses at the gene ends were 0 bases for V and 7 bases for J; bases not matched to a gene: 18. There are 20 residues in the CDR3. The CDR3 loop reads CASSQDRAGWASGRVNEQFF. DNA of the CDR3: TGTGCCAGCAGCCAAGATCGAGCAGGGTGGGCTAGCGGGAGAGTGAATGAGCAGTTCTTC.

This chain connects TRBV5-8 to TRBJ1-5; maybe TRBD1 (5 bases). CDR1 and CDR2 from the germline V gene are SGHTS and YDEGEE. V lost 4 bases and J lost 9, with 8 bases in between. CDR3 size: 11 residues. In DNA, the CDR3 is TGTGCCAGCAGCCCCGGGGGGCCCCAGCATTTT. This sequence encodes CASSPGGPQHF.

V is TRBV11-2 and J is TRBJ2-5; no clear D gene. Near its end, the DNA agrees better with TRBJ2-7, so the J call may be wrong. CDR3 length equals 13 residues. Germline V gene data show CDR1 as SGHAT and CDR2 as FQNNGV. The CDR3 sequence is CASSLGIPYEQYF. The CDR3 bases are TGTGCCAGCAGCTTAGGGATCCCCTACGAGCAGTACTTC.

Note on this clone: Other nucleotide sequences in the sample specify the same CDR3. J is TRBJ2-6 and V is TRBV6-6; D gene ambiguous. Trimming removed 0 bases from V and 1 base from J, with 4 bases in between. The V gene's germline CDR1 is MNHNY and CDR2 SVGAGI (reference sequence). CDR3 length equals 15 residues. The CDR3 region is CASSYSGSGANVLTF. CDR3 nucleotides: TGTGCCAGCAGTTACTCAGGGTCTGGGGCCAACGTCCTGACTTTC.

This clone was observed a single time. The J gene is TRBJ2-7, the V gene TRBV9; TRBD2 is a possible D gene (6 bases). V was pared by 2 bases and J by 3 bases, with 12 bases between. The CDR3 extends over 14 amino acids. The V gene's germline CDR1 is SGDLS and CDR2 YYNGEE. The CDR3 reads CASSVRDLDYEQYF. As DNA, the CDR3 is TGTGCCAGCAGCGTCCGGGACTTGGACTACGAGCAGTACTTC. Full variable domain (missing parts from reference TRBV9 and TRBJ2-7): DSGVTQTPKHLITATGQRVTLRCSPRSGDLSVYWYQQSLDQGLQFLIQYYNGEERAKGNILERFSAQQFPDLHSELNLSSLELGDSALYFCASSVRDLDYEQYFGPGTRLTVT.

CDR3 region: CASSLFPRAQHF. The CDR3 bases are TGTGCCAGCAGTTTATTTCCTCGGGCCCAGCATTTT. This sequence joins TRBV28 and TRBJ1-5; D ambiguous. CDR3 length: 12 amino acids. The ends were cut back, 1 base at V and 11 bases at J, with 9 bases in the middle. Germline CDR1 and CDR2: MDHEN and SYDVKM.

J is TRBJ2-7 and V is TRBV6-6; 9 nucleotides agree with TRBD1. Germline values: CDR1 MNHNY, CDR2 SVGAGI (reference sequence). The CDR3 runs to 14 residues. After removal of 6 bases from V and 5 bases from J, the junction contained 8 bases not matched to a gene. The CDR3 DNA reads TGTGCCAGCAGCCCGGGACAGGGTAACCACGAGCAGTACTTC. Amino acid sequence: CASSPGQGNHEQYF.

This clone was seen just once. V is TRBV2 and J is TRBJ1-4; a possible D gene is TRBD1 (6 bases). The V gene's germline CDR1 is SNHLY and CDR2 FYNNEI. The CDR3 spans 14 residues. The germline V and J ends were trimmed by 5 bases and 8 bases, with 15 bases remaining between them. Here the CDR3 DNA reads TGTGCCAGCAGTAAAGGGGGGGCTTTCGAAAAACTGTTTTTT. This encodes CASSKGGAFEKLFF.

The rearrangement links TRBV27 to TRBJ2-7, with D possibly TRBD2 on 6 matching bases. Germline values: CDR1 MNHEY, CDR2 SMNVEV (reference sequence). The CDR3 spans 16 residues. V gave up 1 base and J gave up 6 bases, with 19 bases separating them. Here the CDR3 reads CASSLFGAPGVREQYF. Written as DNA, the CDR3 is TGTGCCAGCAGTTTATTCGGGGCCCCGGGGGTTCGCGAGCAGTACTTC.

This chain joins TRBV6-1 and TRBJ2-1; 10 bases fit TRBD1. CDR3 size: 15 residues. J lost 4 bases, V lost 1 base, and 1 base had no gene match. CDR1 and CDR2 (germline): MNHNS, SASEGT. The CDR3 spells CASSEGGQGYNEQFF. For the CDR3, the DNA is TGTGCCAGCAGTGAAGGGGGACAGGGGTACAATGAGCAGTTCTTC.

This clone appeared a single time. This chain links TRBV18 with TRBJ2-7; D not resolved. This CDR3 spans 15 amino acids. Trimming took 2 bases from V and 6 from J, leaving 17 bases between them. Germline assignment: CDR1 KGHSH and CDR2 LQKENI. CDR3 region: CASSPLSTRTPEQYF. CDR3 coding DNA: TGTGCCAGCTCACCATTGTCGACTCGAACCCCCGAGCAGTACTTC.

This chain links TRBV14 with TRBJ2-7; 8 bases line up with TRBD1. CDR1 SGHDN and CDR2 FVKESK come from the germline V gene. There are 15 residues in the CDR3. Trimming cost V 8 bases and J 2 bases; bases outside gene matches: 11. This chain's CDR3 is CASVGPRGPPYEQYF. In nucleotides, the CDR3 is TGTGCCAGCGTCGGGCCCAGGGGGCCCCCCTACGAGCAGTACTTC.

As to this clone: Other DNA sequences in the same sample also yield this CDR3. The chain has TRBV18 and TRBJ1-5; TRBD1 matches 7 bases. V shed 1 base, J shed 0 bases, and the junction held 3 bases outside the gene matches. The V gene's germline CDR1 is KGHSH and CDR2 LQKENI. This CDR3 has 16 amino acids. This CDR3 reads CASSPRQGDSNQPQHF. The CDR3 DNA sequence: TGTGCCAGCTCACCACGGCAGGGGGATAGCAATCAGCCCCAGCATTTT.

V usage is TRBV7-6 and J usage is TRBJ2-3; TRBD1 agrees at 8 bases. V trimming: 0 bases; J trimming: 6 bases; junction bases outside the gene matches: 11. The CDR3 loop spans 17 amino acids. Germline V gives CDR1 SGHVS, CDR2 FNYEAQ. In nucleotides, the CDR3 is TGTGCCAGCAGCTTAGCGTTAGGACAGGGTGGTCCGGATACGCAGTATTTT. Protein product: CASSLALGQGGPDTQYF.

This clone was seen once. The chain combines TRBV10-1 with TRBJ1-1; D is perhaps TRBD1 (5 bases). Trimming took 6 bases from V and 8 from J, leaving 13 bases between them. The germline V gene has CDR1 WNHNN and CDR2 SYGVQD (reference sequence). CDR3 length: 12 amino acids. The CDR3 nucleotides read TGCGCCAGCAGGGGAGTCGGGGGAGAAGCTTTCTTT. This translates into CASRGVGGEAFF.

The chain couples TRBV5-1 to TRBJ1-1; D unclear. Germline CDR1 and CDR2: SGHRS and YFSETQ. Trimming shortened V by 6 bases and J by 4 bases, and 28 bases separated the two germline ends. The CDR3 extends over 18 amino acids. CDR3 in amino acids: CASMNGLPEELQFTEAFF. In nucleotides, the CDR3 is TGCGCCAGCATGAATGGGTTACCTGAGGAATTGCAATTCACTGAAGCTTTCTTT.

This chain connects TRBV28 to TRBJ2-6, with unresolved D. CDR3 length: 16 amino acids. Between the trimmed V and J ends, which lost 3 bases and 2 bases, there was a span of 11 bases. Germline V gene lookup returns CDR1 MDHEN and CDR2 SYDVKM. CDR3 protein: CASSFPPWAGANVLTF. The CDR3 bases are TGTGCCAGCAGTTTTCCCCCTTGGGCTGGGGCCAACGTCCTGACTTTC.

The CDR3 bases are TGCAGCGACACCGGGACTAGGGTAAAAGCTGGCTACAATGAGCAGTTCTTC. Translated: CSDTGTRVKAGYNEQFF. The chain carries TRBV29-1 and TRBJ2-1; 8 nucleotides align to TRBD2. The CDR3 covers 17 residues. Germline CDR1 SQVTM, CDR2 ANQGSEA. V was pared by 7 bases and J by 3 bases, with 17 bases of the junction left unmatched.

The genes are TRBV2 and TRBJ1-2; no reliable D call. Germline CDR1 reads SNHLY; CDR2 reads FYNNEI. The V gene lost 3 bases and the J gene lost 1 base, with 6 bases spanning the gap. The CDR3 runs to 13 residues. As DNA, the CDR3 is TGTGCCAGCAGTGATGAGATTAACTATGGCTACACCTTC. Encoded protein: CASSDEINYGYTF.

For this clone: Other DNA sequences of this sample code for an identical CDR3. This chain uses TRBV5-1 with TRBJ2-3, with 9 bases aligning to TRBD1. The V gene end was trimmed by 0 bases and the J gene end by 3 bases; junction bases not matched to a gene: 2. This CDR3 is 15 amino acids long. In germline, CDR1 is SGHRS, CDR2 YFSETQ. DNA for the CDR3: TGCGCCAGCAGCTTGGTGGGACAGGGTACAGATACGCAGTATTTT. It yields the protein CASSLVGQGTDTQYF.

With respect to this clone: The sample carries other DNA sequences with the same CDR3. The CDR3: CASRPSGNTGELFF. In nucleotides, the CDR3 is TGTGCCAGTAGACCTAGCGGTAACACCGGGGAGCTGTTTTTT. This rearrangement joins TRBV19 to TRBJ2-2; 7 bases agree with TRBD2. Germline CDR1 is LNHDA and CDR2 is SQIVND (reference sequence). Trimming at V came to 6 bases and at J to 2 bases, leaving 3 bases not matched to a gene. This CDR3 has 14 amino acids.

The chain carries TRBV19 and TRBJ2-3; 8 bases align to TRBD1. The CDR3 consists of 15 residues. V lost 5 bases to trimming and J lost 3 bases; unmatched junction nucleotides: 7. CDR1 LNHDA and CDR2 SQIVND come from the germline V gene (reference sequence). In nucleotides, the CDR3 is TGTGCCAGTAGTGACAGGGGCTTGGGGACAGATACGCAGTATTTT. It encodes CASSDRGLGTDTQYF.

As regards this clone: An end of the junction does not agree with germline; a read error may underlie this. The chain uses TRBV6-6 and TRBJ2-7; 12 bases align to TRBD1. Germline values: CDR1 MNHNY, CDR2 SVGAGI (reference sequence). There are 13 residues in the CDR3. The CDR3 coding sequence is TGTGTCAGCGGACTCGGGACAGGGGGCCGCCAGTACTTC. Translated: CVSGLGTGGRQYF.

The CDR3 loop reads CASSPRTLTDTQYF. CDR3 sequence (DNA): TGTGCCAGCAGCCCGCGGACACTTACAGATACGCAGTATTTT. V usage is TRBV2 and J usage is TRBJ2-3; D is possibly TRBD1 (5 bases). V lost 6 bases and J lost 3, with 13 bases in between. Germline V gene sequence: CDR1 SNHLY, CDR2 FYNNEI. The CDR3 consists of 14 residues.

The V and J genes are TRBV2 and TRBJ1-4, with D unclear. Trimming pared 9 bases from V and 6 bases from J, leaving 14 bases between. This CDR3 region has 13 residues. Germline V gene data show CDR1 as SNHLY and CDR2 as FYNNEI. The CDR3 DNA reads TGTGCCAGTACAGAGCAGGAGGATGAAAAACTGTTTTTT. Protein sequence: CASTEQEDEKLFF.

This rearrangement joins TRBV9 to TRBJ2-1; TRBD1 aligns across 10 bases. V lost 0 bases to trimming and J lost 8 bases; unmatched junction nucleotides: 5. In germline, CDR1 is SGDLS, CDR2 YYNGEE. The CDR3 has 15 amino acids. The CDR3, as DNA: TGTGCCAGCAGCGTAGGGGACAGGGGCCACTATGAGCAGTTCTTC. Translation gives CASSVGDRGHYEQFF.